This T cell receptor beta chain was identified during a study of blood T cell repertoires in COVID-19. Study context: Collection of acute and convalescent COVID-19 samples took place in the United States, Italy and Spain. Sample material is recorded as cDNA or gDNA derived from T cells, B-cell-depleted T cells, or PBMCs.

Trimming took 6 bases from V and 10 from J; bases not matched to a gene: 3. The CDR3 runs 11 residues. Looked up from germline, CDR1 is SQVTM and CDR2 is ANQGSEA. Per the original data handling: From reference gene primer amplification, estimates of nucleated cell counts were derived. Data came from immunoSEQ multiplex PCR; TCRdb stores just in-frame clones and leaves some out. V and J calls and clone size follow that table, whereas D and trimming were derived from the DNA. The data contain some 250,000 clones, 70% to 90% of them seen just once; the ten biggest clones take up about 3.1%. The V and J genes are TRBV29-1 and TRBJ2-1, with 10 bases that match TRBD2. The receptor's source is a woman in her twenties or thirties who had recovered from COVID-19. Source material: peripheral blood. In DNA form, the CDR3 reads TGCAGCGTCTTACTAGCGGGGGAGCAGTTCTTC. The encoded protein is CSVLLAGEQFF.